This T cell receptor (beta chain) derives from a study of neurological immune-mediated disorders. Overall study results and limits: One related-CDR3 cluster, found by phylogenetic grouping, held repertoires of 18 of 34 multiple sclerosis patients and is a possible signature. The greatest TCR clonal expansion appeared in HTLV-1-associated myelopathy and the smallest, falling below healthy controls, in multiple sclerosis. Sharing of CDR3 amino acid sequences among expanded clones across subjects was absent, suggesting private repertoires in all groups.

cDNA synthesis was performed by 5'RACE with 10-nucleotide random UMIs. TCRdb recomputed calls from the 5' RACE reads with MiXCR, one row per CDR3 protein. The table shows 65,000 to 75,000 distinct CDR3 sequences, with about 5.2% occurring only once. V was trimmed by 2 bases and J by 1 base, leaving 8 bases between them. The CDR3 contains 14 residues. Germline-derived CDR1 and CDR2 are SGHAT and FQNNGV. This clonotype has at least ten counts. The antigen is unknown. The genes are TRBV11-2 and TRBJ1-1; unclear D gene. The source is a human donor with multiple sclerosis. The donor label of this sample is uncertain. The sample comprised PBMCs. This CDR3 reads CASSLTLGNTEAFF. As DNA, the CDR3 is TGTGCCAGCAGCTTAACCCTTGGGAACACTGAAGCTTTCTTT.